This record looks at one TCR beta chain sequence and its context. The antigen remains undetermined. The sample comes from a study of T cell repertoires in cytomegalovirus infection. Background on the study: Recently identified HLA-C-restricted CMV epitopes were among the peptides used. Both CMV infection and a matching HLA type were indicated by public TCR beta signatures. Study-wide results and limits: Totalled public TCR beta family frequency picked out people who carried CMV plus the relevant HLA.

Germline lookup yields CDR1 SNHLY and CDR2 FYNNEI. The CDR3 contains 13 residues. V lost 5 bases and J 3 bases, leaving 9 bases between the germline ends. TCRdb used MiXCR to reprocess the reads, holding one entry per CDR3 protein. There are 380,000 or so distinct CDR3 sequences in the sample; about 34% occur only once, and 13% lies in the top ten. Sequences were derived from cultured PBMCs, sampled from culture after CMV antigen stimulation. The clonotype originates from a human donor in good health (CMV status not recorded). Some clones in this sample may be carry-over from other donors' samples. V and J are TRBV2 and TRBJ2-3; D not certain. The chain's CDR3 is CASSRVGTDTQYF. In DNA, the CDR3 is TGTGCCAGCAGTCGAGTAGGGACAGATACGCAGTATTTT.